This T cell receptor beta chain was recovered during a study of blood T cells in healthy people across ages. Researchers isolated at least 6.5 million PBMCs per sample. In its sample, this clonotype was seen a few times. What it recognizes is unknown. Broader study findings: With age, beta diversity per million T cells declined roughly linearly, significantly by 35 to 40.

This CDR3 region has 12 residues. The V end was cut by 5 bases, the J end by 8 bases, with 12 bases between. Primers used in a second PCR of about 7 to 12 cycles were a sample-barcoded 5' primer and a J-beta primer mix. Each cDNA molecule was tagged by a template-switch adaptor with 12 random nucleotides. TCRdb processed the 5' RACE reads anew with MiXCR; each CDR3 protein has one entry. The sample contains fewer than 2,000,000 distinct CDR3 sequences, about two fifths of which appear only once. What was sequenced was blood. This chain uses TRBV12-3 or TRBV12-4 with TRBJ1-2, with a tentative D call TRBD1 (6 bases). The clonotype comes from a human donor in good health. The CDR3 region has the DNA TGTGCCAGCAGTCGGGGGCCTGGAGGCTACACCTTC. Encoded protein: CASSRGPGGYTF.